This paragraph covers one T cell receptor beta chain sequence. Germline assignment: CDR1 MDHEN and CDR2 SYDVKM. This CDR3 contains 13 residues. With 4 bases removed from V and 6 bases from J, the gap between germline ends came to 9 bases. This entry belongs to a study of shared clonotypes between healthy human individuals. The protocol was immunoSEQ multiplex PCR, while the TCRdb copy is restricted to in-frame clones and leaves out a portion. In the table there are about 1 million clones, more than 65% of which are singletons. Sequencing was carried out using memory CD4+ T cells sorted from blood. Subset denoted: CD45RA-negative fraction. V is TRBV28 and J is TRBJ1-4; D remains unclear. This TCR was sampled from a man aged 18 to 29 in good health. CDR3 sequence: CASSYGSYEKLFF. CDR3 DNA sequence: TGTGCCAGCAGTTACGGGTCATATGAAAAACTGTTTTTT.